This T cell receptor (beta chain) was identified in a study of human T cells and chemical hapten exposure. Across the study: Doses of diphenylcyclopropenone went to the patients' scalps weekly throughout the approximately 25-week study. Patch testing was performed with 0.01% DPC on the upper back, with reading at 6 days. Per-sample variation in TCR yield stemmed mainly from small pooled library volume differences.

This clonotype was picked up many times. TCRdb passed the RACE reads through MiXCR, listing each CDR3 protein once. The table shows about 95,000 distinct CDR3 sequences, with more than 9.5% occurring only once. Time point here: patch test 2, 6 weeks after DPC sensitization. Treatment denoted: therapeutic diphenylcyclopropenone sensitization with weekly scalp DPC. Trimming cost V 1 base and J 4 bases, with 10 bases left between them. The germline V gene encodes CDR1 LNHNV and CDR2 YYDKDF (reference sequence). This CDR3 has 14 residues. J is TRBJ1-1 and V is TRBV15; D may be TRBD1 (5 bases). The source is a woman aged 40 to 50 with alopecia areata. Some clones in this sample may be carry-over from other donors' samples. Specimen: whole blood, collected in connection with sensitization to the hapten diphenylcyclopropenone (DPC). CDR3 loop: CATSRARGGTEAFF. The CDR3 DNA follows: TGTGCCACCAGCAGAGCTCGGGGCGGCACTGAAGCTTTCTTT. Using reference TRBV15 and TRBJ1-1 for the parts outside the CDR3, the full variable domain is DAMVIQNPRYQVTQFGKPVTLSCSQTLNHNVMYWYQQKSSQAPKLLFHYYDKDFNNEADTPDNFQSRRPNTSFCFLDIRSPGLGDTAMYLCATSRARGGTEAFFGQGTRLTVV.